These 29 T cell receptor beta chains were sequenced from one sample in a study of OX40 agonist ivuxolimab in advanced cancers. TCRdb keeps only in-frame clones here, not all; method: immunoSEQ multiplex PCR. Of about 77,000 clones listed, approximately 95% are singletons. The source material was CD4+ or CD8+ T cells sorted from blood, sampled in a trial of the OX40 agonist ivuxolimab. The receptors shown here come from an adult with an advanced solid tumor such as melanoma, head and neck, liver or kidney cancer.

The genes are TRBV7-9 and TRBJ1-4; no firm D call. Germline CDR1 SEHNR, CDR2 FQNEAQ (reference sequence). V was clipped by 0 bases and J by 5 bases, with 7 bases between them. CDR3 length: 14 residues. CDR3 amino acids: CASSLAALNEKLFF. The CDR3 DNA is TGTGCCAGCAGCTTAGCGGCTCTCAATGAAAAACTGTTTTTT.

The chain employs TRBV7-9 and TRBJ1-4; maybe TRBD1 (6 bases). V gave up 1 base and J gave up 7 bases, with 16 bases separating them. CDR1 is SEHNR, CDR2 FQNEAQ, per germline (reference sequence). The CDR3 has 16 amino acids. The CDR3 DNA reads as TGTGCCAGCAGCTTAGGATCAGGGGCGATGGGTGAAAAACTGTTTTTT. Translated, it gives CASSLGSGAMGEKLFF.

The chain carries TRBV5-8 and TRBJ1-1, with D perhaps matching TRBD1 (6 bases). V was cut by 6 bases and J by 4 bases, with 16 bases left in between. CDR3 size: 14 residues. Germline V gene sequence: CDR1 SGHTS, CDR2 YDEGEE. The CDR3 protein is CASNTGRGVTEAFF. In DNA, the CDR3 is TGTGCCAGCAACACGGGGAGGGGGGTCACTGAAGCTTTCTTT.

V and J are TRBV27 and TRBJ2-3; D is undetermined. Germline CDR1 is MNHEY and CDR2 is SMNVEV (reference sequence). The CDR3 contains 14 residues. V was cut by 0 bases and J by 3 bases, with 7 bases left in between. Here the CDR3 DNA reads TGTGCCAGCAGTTTATCCCTTATAACAGATACGCAGTATTTT. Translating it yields CASSLSLITDTQYF.

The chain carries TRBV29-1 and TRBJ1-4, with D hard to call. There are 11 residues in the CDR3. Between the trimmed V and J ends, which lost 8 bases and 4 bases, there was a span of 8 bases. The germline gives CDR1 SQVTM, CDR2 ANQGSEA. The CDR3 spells CSSFINEKLFF. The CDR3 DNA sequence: TGCAGCTCCTTTATTAATGAAAAACTGTTTTTT.

CDR3 bases: TGTGCCAGTAGGACCGGAAGGGAAAAACTGTTTTTT. Its translation is CASRTGREKLFF. V gene TRBV19 combines with J gene TRBJ1-4; no firm D call. Germline V gives CDR1 LNHDA, CDR2 SQIVND (reference sequence). V was cut by 6 bases and J by 8 bases, with 10 bases left in between. CDR3 size: 12 residues. The full variable domain, in which reference TRBV19 and TRBJ1-4 provide the parts outside the CDR3, is DGGITQSPKYLFRKEGQNVTLSCEQNLNHDAMYWYRQDPGQGLRLIYYSQIVNDFQKGDIAEGYSVSREKKESFPLTVTSAQKNPTAFYLCASRTGREKLFFGSGTQLSVL.

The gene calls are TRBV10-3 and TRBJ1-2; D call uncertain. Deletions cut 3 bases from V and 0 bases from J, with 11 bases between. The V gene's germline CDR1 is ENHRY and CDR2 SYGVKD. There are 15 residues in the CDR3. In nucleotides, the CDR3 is TGTGCCATCAGTGATGGTGGATTTGCTAACTATGGCTACACCTTC. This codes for CAISDGGFANYGYTF.

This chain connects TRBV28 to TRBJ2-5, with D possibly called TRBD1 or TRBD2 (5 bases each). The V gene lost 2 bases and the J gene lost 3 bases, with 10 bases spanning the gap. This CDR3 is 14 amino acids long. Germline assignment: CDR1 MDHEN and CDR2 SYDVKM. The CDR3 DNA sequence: TGTGCCAGCAGTTTAGGGACGTTGGAAGAGACCCAGTACTTC. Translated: CASSLGTLEETQYF.

CDR3 sequence (DNA): TGTGCCAGCAGTCAAGTCGGAGGAAGTAATAATGAAAAACTGTTTTTT. It codes for CASSQVGGSNNEKLFF. The rearrangement joins TRBV28 to TRBJ1-4; D gene ambiguous. The V end lost 5 bases, the J end lost 4 bases, and 17 bases lay between the germline ends. The germline V gene encodes CDR1 MDHEN and CDR2 SYDVKM. The CDR3 contains 16 residues.

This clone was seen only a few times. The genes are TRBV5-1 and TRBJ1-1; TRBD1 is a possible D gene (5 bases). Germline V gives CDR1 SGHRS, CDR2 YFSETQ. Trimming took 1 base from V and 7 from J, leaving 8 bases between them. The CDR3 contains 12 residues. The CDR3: CASSLRQGEAFF. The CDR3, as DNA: TGCGCCAGCAGCTTGAGGCAGGGTGAAGCTTTCTTT.

The CDR3 reads CASSIDTNYGYTF. CDR3 DNA sequence: TGTGCCAGTAGTATTGACACCAACTATGGCTACACCTTC. The chain joins TRBV19 to TRBJ1-2; no reliable D call. This CDR3 has 13 residues. Trimming removed 3 bases at V and 2 bases at J, with 7 bases between. Germline CDR1 LNHDA, CDR2 SQIVND (reference sequence).

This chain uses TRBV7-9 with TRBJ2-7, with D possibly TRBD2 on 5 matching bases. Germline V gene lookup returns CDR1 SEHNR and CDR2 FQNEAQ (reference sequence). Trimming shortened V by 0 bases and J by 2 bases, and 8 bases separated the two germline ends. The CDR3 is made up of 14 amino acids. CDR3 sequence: CASSLAGVTYEQYF. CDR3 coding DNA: TGTGCCAGCAGCTTAGCGGGAGTAACCTACGAGCAGTACTTC.

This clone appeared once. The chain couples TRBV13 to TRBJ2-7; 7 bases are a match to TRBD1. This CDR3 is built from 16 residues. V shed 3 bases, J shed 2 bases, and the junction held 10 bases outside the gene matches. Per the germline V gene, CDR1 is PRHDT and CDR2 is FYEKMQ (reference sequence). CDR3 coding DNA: TGTGCCAGCAGCTTGGACAGGATCCCTCTGACCTACGAGCAGTACTTC. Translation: CASSLDRIPLTYEQYF.

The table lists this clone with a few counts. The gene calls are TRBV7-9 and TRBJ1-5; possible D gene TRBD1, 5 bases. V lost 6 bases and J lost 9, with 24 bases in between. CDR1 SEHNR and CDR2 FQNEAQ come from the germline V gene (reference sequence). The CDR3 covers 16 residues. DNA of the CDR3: TGTGCCAGCAGTATCGGGGGACCCACGTACGGGTCGCCCCAGCATTTT. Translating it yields CASSIGGPTYGSPQHF.

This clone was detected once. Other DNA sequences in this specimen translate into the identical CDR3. The CDR3 region is CASSQTGGGTGELFF. In DNA form, the CDR3 reads TGTGCCAGCAGCCAAACAGGGGGTGGGACCGGGGAGCTGTTTTTT. V usage is TRBV7-2 and J usage is TRBJ2-2; 8 bases fit TRBD1. CDR3 length equals 15 residues. From germline, CDR1 is SGHTA and CDR2 FQGNSA. V lost 5 bases, J lost 5 bases, and 7 bases stayed unmatched.

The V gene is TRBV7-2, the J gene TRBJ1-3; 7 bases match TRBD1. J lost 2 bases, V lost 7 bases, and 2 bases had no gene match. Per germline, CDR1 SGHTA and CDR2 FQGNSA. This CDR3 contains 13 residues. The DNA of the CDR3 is TGTGCCAGCAAACAGGGGACTGGAAACACCATATATTTT. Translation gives CASKQGTGNTIYF.

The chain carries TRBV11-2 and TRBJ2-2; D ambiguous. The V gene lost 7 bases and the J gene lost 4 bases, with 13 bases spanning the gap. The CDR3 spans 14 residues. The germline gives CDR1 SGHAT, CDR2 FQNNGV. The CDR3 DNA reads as TGTGCCAGCACCTCCGTCTCTGTCACCGGGGAGCTGTTTTTT. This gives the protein CASTSVSVTGELFF.

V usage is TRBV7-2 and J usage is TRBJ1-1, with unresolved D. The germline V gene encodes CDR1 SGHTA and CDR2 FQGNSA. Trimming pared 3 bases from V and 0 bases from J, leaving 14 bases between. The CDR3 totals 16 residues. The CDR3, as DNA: TGTGCCAGCAGCTTCGGTCGTGCAAGGGTGAACACTGAAGCTTTCTTT. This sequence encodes CASSFGRARVNTEAFF.

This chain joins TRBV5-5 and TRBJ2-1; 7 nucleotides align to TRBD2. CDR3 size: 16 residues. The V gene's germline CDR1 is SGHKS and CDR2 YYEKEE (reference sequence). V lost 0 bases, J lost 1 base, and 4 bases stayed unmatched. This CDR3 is CASSLAPGGSYNEQFF. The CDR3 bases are TGTGCCAGCAGCTTGGCCCCGGGAGGTTCCTACAATGAGCAGTTCTTC.

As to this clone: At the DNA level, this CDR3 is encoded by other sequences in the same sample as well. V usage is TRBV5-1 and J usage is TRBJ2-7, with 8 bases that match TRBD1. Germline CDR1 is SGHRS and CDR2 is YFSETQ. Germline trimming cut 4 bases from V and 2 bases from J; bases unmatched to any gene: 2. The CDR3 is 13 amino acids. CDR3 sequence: CASSLDRAYEQYF. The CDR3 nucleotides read TGCGCCAGCAGCCTGGACAGGGCCTACGAGCAGTACTTC.

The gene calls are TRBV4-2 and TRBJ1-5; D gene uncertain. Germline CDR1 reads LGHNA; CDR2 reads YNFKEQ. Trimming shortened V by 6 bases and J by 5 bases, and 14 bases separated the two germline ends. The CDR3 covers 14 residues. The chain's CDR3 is CASSYVGEDQPQHF. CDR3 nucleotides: TGTGCCAGCAGTTACGTGGGCGAGGATCAGCCCCAGCATTTT.

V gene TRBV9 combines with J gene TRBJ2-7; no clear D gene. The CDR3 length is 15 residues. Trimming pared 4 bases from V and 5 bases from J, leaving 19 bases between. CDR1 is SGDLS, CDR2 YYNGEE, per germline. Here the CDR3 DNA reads TGTGCCAGCAGCCCTGAGGCAGGCTTGAATAACGAGCAGTACTTC. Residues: CASSPEAGLNNEQYF.

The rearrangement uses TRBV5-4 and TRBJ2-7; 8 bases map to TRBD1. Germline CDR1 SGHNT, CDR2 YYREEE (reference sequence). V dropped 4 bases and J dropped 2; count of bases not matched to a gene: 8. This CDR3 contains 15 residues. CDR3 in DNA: TGTGCCAGCAGCAGATGGACAGGGCGTACCTACGAGCAGTACTTC. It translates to CASSRWTGRTYEQYF.

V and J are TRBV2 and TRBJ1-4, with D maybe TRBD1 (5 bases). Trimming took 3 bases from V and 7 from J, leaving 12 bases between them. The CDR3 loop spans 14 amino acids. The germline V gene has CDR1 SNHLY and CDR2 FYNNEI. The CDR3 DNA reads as TGTGCCAGCAGTGAGGGGGGAATAGCTGAAAAACTGTTTTTT. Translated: CASSEGGIAEKLFF.

The CDR3 DNA reads TGTGCCAGTAGTCAGGGTCTGAACACTGAAGCTTTCTTT. Encoded protein: CASSQGLNTEAFF. The rearrangement uses TRBV19 and TRBJ1-1; tentative D call: TRBD1 (5 bases). The CDR3 spans 13 residues. Trimming shortened V by 5 bases and J by 0 bases, and 7 bases separated the two germline ends. CDR1 and CDR2 (germline): LNHDA, SQIVND (reference sequence).

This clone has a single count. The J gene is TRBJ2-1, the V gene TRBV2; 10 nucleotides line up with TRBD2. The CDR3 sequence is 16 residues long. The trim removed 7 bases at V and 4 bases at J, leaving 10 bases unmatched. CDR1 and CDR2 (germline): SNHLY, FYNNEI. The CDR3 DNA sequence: TGTGCCAGCATTCCCTCGCTAGCGGGAGTTTACAATGAGCAGTTCTTC. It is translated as CASIPSLAGVYNEQFF.

The CDR3 DNA follows: TGTGCCAGCAGTTATTCAGCTAACACTGAAGCTTTCTTT. Translating it yields CASSYSANTEAFF. The rearrangement uses TRBV6-4 and TRBJ1-1; no definite D call. Germline-derived CDR1 and CDR2 are MRHNA and SNTAGT. This CDR3 spans 13 amino acids. The V end lost 5 bases, the J end lost 2 bases, and 9 bases lay between the germline ends.

This CDR3 reads CATRQGTNYGYTF. Here the CDR3 DNA reads TGTGCCACCAGACAGGGAACTAACTATGGCTACACCTTC. The chain has TRBV28 and TRBJ1-2, with TRBD1 matching 7 bases. Trimming removed 10 bases from V and 0 bases from J; junction bases left unmatched: 5. Germline values: CDR1 MDHEN, CDR2 SYDVKM. This CDR3 contains 13 residues.

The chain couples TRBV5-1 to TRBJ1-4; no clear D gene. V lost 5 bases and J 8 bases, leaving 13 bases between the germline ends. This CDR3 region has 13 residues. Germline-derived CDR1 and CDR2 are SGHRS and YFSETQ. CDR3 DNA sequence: TGCGCCAGCAGGGAGTTAGGGCGGGAAAAACTGTTTTTT. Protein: CASRELGREKLFF.